A single sample gave rise to the 32 T cell receptor beta chains below, sequenced in a study of blood T cells in healthy people across ages. Then a second PCR, running about 7 to 11 cycles, was carried out with a sample-barcoded 5' primer and a J-beta primer mix. TCRdb recomputed calls from the 5' RACE reads with MiXCR, one row per CDR3 protein. The sample lists fewer than 1.5 million distinct CDR3 sequences; around 39% were seen once. Sequencing input: blood. These receptors originate from a woman under 30 in good health.

This clonotype was counted a few times. The chain uses TRBV7-2 and TRBJ1-1, with D perhaps matching TRBD1 (5 bases). The ends were cut back, 4 bases at V and 1 base at J, with 10 bases in the middle. The germline V gene encodes CDR1 SGHTA and CDR2 FQGNSA. The CDR3 is 14 residues long. The CDR3 bases are TGTGCCAGCAGCTGGCAGGGAGGGAACACTGAAGCTTTCTTT. As protein: CASSWQGGNTEAFF.

The chain joins TRBV3-1 to TRBJ2-5; 10 bases fit TRBD2. The V gene end was trimmed by 3 bases and the J gene end by 3 bases; junction bases not matched to a gene: 10. There are 17 residues in the CDR3. CDR1 and CDR2 (germline): LGHDT, YNNKEL (reference sequence). The CDR3 DNA is TGTGCCAGCAGCCAGAGAGGTGGGCTAGCGGGAGAAGAGACCCAGTACTTC. It translates to CASSQRGGLAGEETQYF.

Turning to this clonotype: Sequence at one end of the junction differs from germline and may be a read error. V is TRBV5-1 and J is TRBJ2-3; 7 bases fit TRBD1. Germline V lookup: CDR1 SGHRS, CDR2 YFSETQ. This CDR3 region has 15 residues. CDR3 DNA: TGCGCCAGCAGCTCCGGACAGGAAGGAACAGATACGCGGTATTTT. Amino acid sequence: CASSSGQEGTDTRYF.

In its sample, this clonotype was seen a few times. The CDR3 is CASSLSLAWGGYF. CDR3 in DNA: TGTGCCAGCAGTCTAAGTCTAGCCTGGGGGGGGTATTTT. V gene TRBV12-3 or TRBV12-4 combines with J gene TRBJ2-3; 7 nucleotides line up with TRBD2. J was trimmed by 14 bases and V by 5 bases; bases with no gene match: 13. The length of the CDR3 is 13 residues.

Of note for this clonotype: This may stem from a read error, because a much larger clone lies one nucleotide away. The rearrangement uses TRBV7-8 and TRBJ2-1, with 7 bases identical to TRBD1. The CDR3 is made up of 13 amino acids. CDR1 is SGHVS and CDR2 is FQNEAQ in the germline V gene. V gave up 3 bases and J gave up 13 bases; unmatched junction bases: 9. This CDR3 is CASSFMQGETQFF. The CDR3 nucleotides read TGTGCCAGCAGCTTTATGCAGGGGGAGACCCAGTTCTTC.

The chain couples TRBV20-1 to TRBJ2-5; TRBD2 aligns across 10 bases. Germline-derived CDR1 and CDR2 are DFQATT and SNEGSKA (reference sequence). The CDR3 loop spans 16 amino acids. The V segment lost 0 bases and the J segment 3 bases; nucleotides outside the gene matches: 7. In nucleotides, the CDR3 is TGCAGTGCTAGAGATCCTAGCGGGAGCGACGAAGAGACCCAGTACTTC. Its translation: CSARDPSGSDEETQYF.

This clonotype was observed a few times. The chain employs TRBV28 and TRBJ2-4; 8 bases line up with TRBD1. The J call may not be correct, given that the DNA end is closer to TRBJ2-5. The CDR3 extends over 16 amino acids. Germline V gene data show CDR1 as MDHEN and CDR2 as SYDVKM. CDR3 loop: CASSRPGGGEKETQYF. Here the CDR3 DNA reads TGTGCCAGCAGTCGTCCAGGGGGCGGAGAGAAAGAGACCCAGTACTTC.

The gene calls are TRBV12-3 or TRBV12-4 and TRBJ1-2, with 11 bases fitting TRBD1. Trimming cost V 5 bases and J 11 bases; bases outside gene matches: 7. The CDR3 is 13 amino acids. CDR3 coding DNA: TGTGCCAGCAGTCTCCCCGGGACAGGGGGATACACCTTC. Translated: CASSLPGTGGYTF.

The J gene is TRBJ1-1, the V gene TRBV12-3 or TRBV12-4, with a weak D call TRBD1 (5 bases). Trimming cost V 3 bases and J 1 base, with 9 bases left between them. CDR3 size: 14 residues. The CDR3 region is CASSFPGTNTEAFF. The CDR3 DNA follows: TGTGCCAGCAGTTTTCCAGGGACGAACACTGAAGCTTTCTTT.

This clonotype has a handful of counts. V usage is TRBV20-1 and J usage is TRBJ1-5, with D possibly matching TRBD1 (6 bases). V dropped 5 bases and J dropped 3 bases, with 14 bases sitting between them. The CDR3 runs to 14 residues. Germline CDR1 reads DFQATT; CDR2 reads SNEGSKA (reference sequence). CDR3 loop: CSAEEGGYNQPQHF. As DNA, the CDR3 is TGCAGTGCTGAGGAAGGGGGTTACAATCAGCCCCAGCATTTT.

In DNA, the CDR3 is TGCGCCAGCAGCCGACTGGGAGCCGCCTACGAGCAGTACTTC. Translated: CASSRLGAAYEQYF. This chain links TRBV4-1 with TRBJ2-7; a possible D gene is TRBD2 (5 bases). The CDR3 is 14 residues long. V lost 4 bases and J 2 bases, leaving 12 bases between the germline ends. Per germline, CDR1 MGHRA and CDR2 YSYEKL.

In its sample, this clonotype was seen many times. This chain uses TRBV10-3 with TRBJ1-1, with D unresolved. V was pared by 0 bases and J by 1 base, with 9 bases between. From germline, CDR1 is ENHRY and CDR2 SYGVKD. There are 15 residues in the CDR3. The CDR3 region is CAISESNTGNTEAFF. The DNA for the CDR3 is TGTGCCATCAGTGAGTCGAATACCGGGAACACTGAAGCTTTCTTT.

This clonotype was seen only once. The DNA for the CDR3 is TGTGCCAGCAGCTTAGGACCAGCTACTAACTATGGCTACACCTTC. This gives the protein CASSLGPATNYGYTF. The gene calls are TRBV7-2 and TRBJ1-2, with no clear D. Trimming took 1 base from V and 0 from J, leaving 9 bases between them. Germline V gene data show CDR1 as SGHTA and CDR2 as FQGNSA. CDR3 length: 15 amino acids. The entire variable domain, with the rest obtained from reference TRBV7-2 and TRBJ1-2, is as follows: GAGVSQSPSNKVTEKGKDVELRCDPISGHTALYWYRQSLGQGLEFLIYFQGNSAPDKSGLPSDRFSAERTGGSVSTLTIQRTQQEDSAVYLCASSLGPATNYGYTFGSGTRLTVV.

This chain links TRBV30 with TRBJ1-2; possibly TRBD1 for D (6 bases). Germline V gene sequence: CDR1 GTSNPN, CDR2 SVGIG (reference sequence). CDR3 length: 14 amino acids. V lost 1 base, J lost 6 bases, and 15 bases lay in between. The CDR3 reads CAWSGVSGDHGYTF. CDR3 in DNA: TGTGCCTGGAGTGGGGTGTCAGGGGATCATGGCTACACCTTC.

J is TRBJ1-6 and V is TRBV9, with D perhaps matching TRBD1 (6 bases). From germline, CDR1 is SGDLS and CDR2 YYNGEE. This CDR3 has 17 amino acids. The CDR3 loop is CAGTGRAGASYNSPLHF. In DNA, the CDR3 is TGTGCGGGCACGGGACGGGCAGGGGCTTCCTATAATTCACCCCTCCACTTT.

The chain combines TRBV30 with TRBJ2-7; 9 positions agree with TRBD2. Germline values: CDR1 GTSNPN, CDR2 SVGIG (reference sequence). V was pared by 2 bases and J by 0 bases, with 5 bases of the junction left unmatched. This CDR3 region has 15 residues. CDR3 sequence reads: CAWSKLAGLSYEQYF. The CDR3 coding sequence is TGTGCCTGGAGTAAGCTAGCGGGACTCTCCTACGAGCAGTACTTC.

The sample holds a few counts of this clonotype. One end of the junction does not line up with germline, which may come from a read error. CDR3 sequence (DNA): TGTAGAGCGGGACTAGCGAGTTCACTAGGGGTCGAGCAGTACTTC. It is translated as CRAGLASSLGVEQYF. J is TRBJ2-7 and V is TRBV5-1, with TRBD2 identical over 10 bases. This CDR3 contains 15 residues. The V gene's germline CDR1 is SGHRS and CDR2 YFSETQ.

This clonotype showed up just a few times. V and J are TRBV11-2 and TRBJ2-2; D remains unclear. Germline values: CDR1 SGHAT, CDR2 FQNNGV. Trimming removed 5 bases from V and 7 bases from J, with 14 bases in between. There are 14 residues in the CDR3. The CDR3 region has the DNA TGTGCCAGCAGCCCAAACGGCTTGGGCGGGGAGCTGTTTTTT. Translation gives CASSPNGLGGELFF.

The table lists this clonotype with a few counts. The chain links TRBV4-1 to TRBJ1-6, with 7 bases lining up with TRBD1. The CDR3 runs 15 residues. Germline CDR1 is MGHRA and CDR2 is YSYEKL. J gave up 7 bases and V 6 bases, and 9 bases lay outside the gene matches. CDR3 loop: CASRPGQTRNSPLHF. The CDR3 coding sequence is TGCGCCAGCAGACCGGGACAGACGAGAAATTCACCCCTCCACTTT.

V gene TRBV27 combines with J gene TRBJ1-2, with 8 nucleotides matching TRBD1. The V segment lost 5 bases and the J segment 0 bases; nucleotides outside the gene matches: 20. CDR1 and CDR2 from the germline V gene are MNHEY and SMNVEV (reference sequence). The CDR3 runs 20 residues. The CDR3 DNA sequence: TGTGCCAGCAGTCCCTGGGCCGAGCAGGGGGCTGCGTACGCTAACTATGGCTACACCTTC. As protein: CASSPWAEQGAAYANYGYTF.

This clonotype was observed a few times. The chain carries TRBV5-1 and TRBJ2-5; D might be TRBD1 or TRBD2, each matching 6 bases. The CDR3 consists of 16 residues. The V end lost 1 base, the J end lost 5 bases, and 18 bases lay between the germline ends. Germline V gives CDR1 SGHRS, CDR2 YFSETQ. The CDR3, as DNA: TGCGCCAGCAGCTTGCGAATTAGCGGAGGGGGGGAGACCCAGTACTTC. Amino acid sequence: CASSLRISGGGETQYF.

CDR3 DNA: TGCGCCAGCAGCTCAGAGGACAGGGGGCCTTACGAGCAGTACTTC. Translation: CASSSEDRGPYEQYF. The rearrangement links TRBV5-1 to TRBJ2-5, with 11 bases identical to TRBD1. The J call is in doubt because the DNA end fits TRBJ2-7 better. The CDR3 runs to 15 residues. The germline CDR1 and CDR2 sequences are SGHRS and YFSETQ.

This clonotype was detected only a few times. The chain uses TRBV10-3 and TRBJ2-5; TRBD1 agrees at 9 bases. The J segment lost 5 bases and the V segment lost 6 bases, leaving 10 bases of the junction unmatched. Per the germline V gene, CDR1 is ENHRY and CDR2 is SYGVKD. This CDR3 has 15 residues. The CDR3 is CAISDGQGRWETQYF. The CDR3 coding sequence is TGTGCCATCAGCGATGGACAGGGGAGATGGGAGACCCAGTACTTC.

The chain uses TRBV4-2 and TRBJ2-1; 7 nucleotides agree with TRBD1. Trimming at V came to 6 bases and at J to 8 bases, leaving 7 bases not matched to a gene. The CDR3 is made up of 13 amino acids. Looked up from germline, CDR1 is LGHNA and CDR2 is YNFKEQ. CDR3 amino acids: CASRPGTDDEQFF. The CDR3, as DNA: TGTGCCAGCAGACCCGGGACAGACGATGAGCAGTTCTTC.

This clonotype was detected only a few times. The rearrangement joins TRBV7-2 to TRBJ1-1; 7 bases line up with TRBD1. V trimming: 5 bases; J trimming: 1 base; junction bases outside the gene matches: 7. CDR3 length: 15 amino acids. Germline V gene sequence: CDR1 SGHTA, CDR2 FQGNSA. The CDR3 nucleotides are TGTGCCAGCAGCCCAGGAGGGACAGCGAACACTGAAGCTTTCTTT. Translated: CASSPGGTANTEAFF.

This clonotype was picked up a small number of times. The genes are TRBV5-1 and TRBJ1-2; TRBD1 matches 8 bases. This CDR3 is built from 14 residues. CDR1 and CDR2 (germline): SGHRS, YFSETQ. J was trimmed by 7 bases and V by 0 bases; bases with no gene match: 5. The CDR3 DNA sequence: TGCGCCAGCAGCTTGGACAGGGGGGCCGGTGGCTACACCTTC. The encoded protein is CASSLDRGAGGYTF.

The V call is TRBV12-3 or TRBV12-4, the J call TRBJ1-2; D is possibly TRBD1 (6 bases). With 4 bases removed from V and 8 bases from J, the gap between germline ends came to 17 bases. The CDR3 runs 14 residues. The CDR3 nucleotides read TGTGCCAGCAGTTCTAGGGGGAGGACGGGGGGCTACACCTTC. It is translated as CASSSRGRTGGYTF.

The chain combines TRBV11-2 with TRBJ2-4, with a weak D call TRBD1 (7 bases). There are 15 residues in the CDR3. Germline V gives CDR1 SGHAT, CDR2 FQNNGV. Trimming cost V 5 bases and J 4 bases, with 15 bases left between them. Here the CDR3 reads CASSPVEGQKNIQYF. CDR3 sequence (DNA): TGTGCCAGCAGCCCGGTGGAGGGACAGAAAAACATTCAGTACTTC.

V and J are TRBV4-2 and TRBJ2-1; 10 positions match TRBD2. CDR1 and CDR2 from the germline V gene are LGHNA and YNFKEQ. The CDR3 is 18 amino acids. After removal of 4 bases from V and 7 bases from J, the junction contained 16 bases not matched to a gene. CDR3 loop: CASSPTLDTSGEGNEQFF. CDR3 coding DNA: TGTGCCAGCAGCCCCACCCTAGATACTAGCGGGGAGGGGAATGAGCAGTTCTTC.

This clonotype was observed a handful of times. This rearrangement joins TRBV12-3 or TRBV12-4 to TRBJ2-7; D possibly corresponds to TRBD2 (6 bases). The CDR3 loop spans 17 amino acids. Trimming removed 0 bases from V and 2 bases from J, with 17 bases in between. The CDR3 sequence is CASSLALGGREPYEQYF. CDR3 nucleotide sequence: TGTGCCAGCAGTTTAGCCCTCGGGGGACGTGAACCCTACGAGCAGTACTTC.

The table lists this clonotype with a few counts. This chain links TRBV18 with TRBJ2-6, with D tentatively TRBD1 (5 bases). The CDR3 covers 15 residues. V lost 8 bases to trimming and J lost 4 bases, with 15 bases between them. Germline V gene lookup returns CDR1 KGHSH and CDR2 LQKENI. The DNA of the CDR3 is TGTGCCAGCAGCCCACTTGGGGCCGGGGCCAACGTCCTGACTTTC. Amino acid sequence: CASSPLGAGANVLTF.

V and J are TRBV12-3 or TRBV12-4 and TRBJ2-2; 9 bases are shared with TRBD1. Losses at the gene ends were 6 bases for V and 2 bases for J; bases not matched to a gene: 1. CDR3 size: 14 residues. The CDR3 sequence: CASRGQGNTGELFF. As DNA, the CDR3 is TGTGCCAGCAGGGGACAGGGCAACACCGGGGAGCTGTTTTTT.